A single sample is the source of the 5 T cell receptor beta chains below, sequenced in a study of T cell changes during pregnancy in multiple sclerosis. Clones were read by immunoSEQ multiplex PCR, and TCRdb kept only the in-frame ones, dropping some. Among roughly 80,000 clones listed, about nine tenths were seen once. The starting material was peripheral blood, obtained before pregnancy. The receptors were gathered from a female donor with multiple sclerosis, enrolled in a pregnancy study.

The chain uses TRBV10-1 and TRBJ2-1, with TRBD2 identical over 12 bases. Trimming cost V 9 bases and J 10 bases; bases outside gene matches: 7. This CDR3 has 13 amino acids. The germline V gene has CDR1 WNHNN and CDR2 SYGVQD (reference sequence). CDR3 residues: CASTSTSGGEQFF. The CDR3 nucleotides are TGCGCCAGTACCTCGACTAGCGGGGGCGAGCAGTTCTTC.

A few counts support this clone. The rearrangement joins TRBV2 to TRBJ2-5; tentatively, D is TRBD2 (6 bases). The length of the CDR3 is 13 residues. V lost 6 bases to trimming and J lost 2 bases, with 10 bases between them. Germline CDR1 is SNHLY and CDR2 is FYNNEI. The CDR3 coding sequence is TGTGCCAGCAGCGGGGGATCACAAGAGACCCAGTACTTC. It is translated as CASSGGSQETQYF.

The chain is built from TRBV5-1 and TRBJ1-3; tentative D call: TRBD1 (6 bases). CDR1 and CDR2 (germline): SGHRS, YFSETQ. The V end lost 0 bases, the J end lost 7 bases, and 26 bases lay between the germline ends. The CDR3 length is 19 residues. The CDR3, as DNA: TGCGCCAGCAGCTTGGACAGGGCCATCTATAGGGAGCCTAATAACACCATATATTTT. Translating it yields CASSLDRAIYREPNNTIYF.

V and J are TRBV2 and TRBJ2-7; 9 positions match TRBD1. The CDR3 runs to 14 residues. Trimming removed 6 bases from V and 1 base from J; junction bases left unmatched: 4. Germline assignment: CDR1 SNHLY and CDR2 FYNNEI. This CDR3 is CASRDRGGSYEQYF. The CDR3 bases are TGTGCCAGCAGGGACAGGGGAGGTTCCTACGAGCAGTACTTC.

This sequence joins TRBV7-8 and TRBJ1-1, with 7 bases fitting TRBD1. V lost 5 bases to trimming and J lost 12 bases; unmatched junction nucleotides: 6. The CDR3 covers 11 residues. Germline CDR1 is SGHVS and CDR2 is FQNEAQ. As DNA, the CDR3 is TGTGCCAGCAGCGGATACAGGGGACCTTTCTTT. It is translated as CASSGYRGPFF.